This TCR beta chain stems from a study of blood T cell repertoires in COVID-19. Study-wide context: Spain, Italy and the United States supplied samples that represented acute and convalescent COVID-19. From T cells, B-cell-depleted T cells, or PBMCs came the material, which was cDNA or gDNA.

Per the germline V gene, CDR1 is MNHEY and CDR2 is SVGAGI. V was clipped by 6 bases and J by 4 bases, with 18 bases between them. The length of the CDR3 is 15 residues. The table came from immunoSEQ multiplex PCR; TCRdb's copy has only in-frame clones and leaves some out. The repertoire consists of around 220,000 clones, with roughly 87% occurring once and the leading ten covering 1.9%. The TCR sequence derives from a man aged 40-50 years with active or convalescent COVID-19. This sequence joins TRBV6-5 and TRBJ1-1; D ambiguous. The sequencing sample was made of peripheral blood. The CDR3 loop is CASRKVFAAPTEAFF. The DNA of the CDR3 is TGTGCCAGCAGGAAAGTTTTCGCGGCCCCCACTGAAGCTTTCTTT.